The 17 T cell receptor beta chains below all came from one sample that was sequenced in a study of T cell clonotyping in hematopoietic cell transplantation. Here immunoSEQ multiplex PCR was the method, and the copy in TCRdb shows in-frame clones only, minus some. The sample contains several thousand clones, 75% to 80% of which appear only once. The sequencing used peripheral blood mononuclear cells, collected 180 days after allogeneic stem cell transplant. The receptors were sampled from a female patient between 50 and 60 years old who had an allogeneic stem cell transplant from a related donor, so the T cells may come from the graft donor. Some clones in this sample may be carry-over from other donors' samples.

CDR3 sequence reads: CAWSVQGGDGYTF. In nucleotides, the CDR3 is TGTGCCTGGAGTGTACAGGGCGGTGATGGCTACACCTTC. The chain combines TRBV30 with TRBJ1-2, with D perhaps TRBD1 (6 bases). This CDR3 is 13 amino acids long. The germline CDR1 and CDR2 sequences are GTSNPN and SVGIG (reference sequence). Trimming removed 0 bases at V and 6 bases at J, with 11 bases between.

This rearrangement joins TRBV2 to TRBJ2-7, with a tentative D call TRBD1 (5 bases). The V and J ends lost 3 bases and 2 bases respectively, with 5 bases between them. The CDR3 runs to 12 residues. Germline CDR1 reads SNHLY; CDR2 reads FYNNEI. CDR3 coding DNA: TGTGCCAGCAGTGAGGACACCTACGAGCAGTACTTC. Amino acids: CASSEDTYEQYF.

The V call is TRBV9, the J call TRBJ1-4; maybe TRBD1 (6 bases). The CDR3 runs 16 residues. V lost 7 bases to trimming and J lost 14 bases, with 30 bases between them. The V gene's germline CDR1 is SGDLS and CDR2 YYNGEE. CDR3 sequence (DNA): TGTGCCAGCCCCTCGTGGGGGGGGCTTGGGGTTATGCGGCTGTTTTTT. Residues: CASPSWGGLGVMRLFF.

V gene TRBV19 combines with J gene TRBJ1-1; D is ambiguous. V was pared by 5 bases and J by 11 bases, with 18 bases between. CDR3 length: 13 residues. The germline V gene has CDR1 LNHDA and CDR2 SQIVND (reference sequence). The CDR3 sequence: CASSQREGRLAFF. CDR3 nucleotide sequence: TGTGCCAGTAGTCAGCGTGAGGGAAGGTTGGCTTTCTTT.

The chain recombines TRBV20-1 with TRBJ1-4, with unresolved D. V was pared by 6 bases and J by 8 bases, with 10 bases between. Germline CDR1 reads DFQATT; CDR2 reads SNEGSKA (reference sequence). There are 11 residues in the CDR3. This CDR3 reads CSAGWEEKLFF. CDR3 DNA sequence: TGCAGTGCAGGGTGGGAAGAAAAACTGTTTTTT.

The J gene is TRBJ1-4, the V gene TRBV7-2, with 7 bases that match TRBD1. The length of the CDR3 is 15 residues. The germline CDR1 and CDR2 sequences are SGHTA and FQGNSA. Trimming at V came to 1 base and at J to 10 bases, leaving 9 bases not matched to a gene. The CDR3 DNA is TGTGCCAGCAGCTTAGGGACAGGCCTAAAAGGAAAACTGTTTTTT. Its protein is CASSLGTGLKGKLFF.

The chain uses TRBV5-1 and TRBJ2-5; 8 bases are a match to TRBD1. This CDR3 comprises 14 residues. J lost 4 bases, V lost 0 bases, and 2 bases had no gene match. Germline loops: CDR1 SGHRS, CDR2 YFSETQ. The CDR3 region is CASSLGTGLETQYF. CDR3 coding DNA: TGCGCCAGCAGCTTGGGGACAGGGTTAGAGACCCAGTACTTC.

The chain carries TRBV11-2 and TRBJ2-2; no reliable D call. Germline-derived CDR1 and CDR2 are SGHAT and FQNNGV. V shed 5 bases and J shed 10 bases, with 20 bases lying between them. The CDR3 length is 15 residues. The CDR3 DNA follows: TGTGCCAGCAGCCCGAGGAGCCCGTCGGTGCAGGAGCTGTTTTTT. It is translated as CASSPRSPSVQELFF.

This rearrangement joins TRBV5-1 to TRBJ2-3; 9 nucleotides match TRBD1. Trimming at V came to 7 bases and at J to 4 bases, leaving 13 bases not matched to a gene. Germline V lookup: CDR1 SGHRS, CDR2 YFSETQ. There are 16 residues in the CDR3. CDR3 in amino acids: CASRTFAQGAADTQYF. DNA for the CDR3: TGCGCCAGCCGGACATTTGCACAGGGGGCCGCAGATACGCAGTATTTT.

This clone has a single count. The CDR3 DNA reads as TGTGCCAGCAGCGTAGAGGGGACAGGGGGCTCCTACGAGCAGTACTTC. It is translated as CASSVEGTGGSYEQYF. The V call is TRBV9, the J call TRBJ2-7, with 11 bases fitting TRBD1. The J segment lost 0 bases and the V segment lost 0 bases, leaving 2 bases of the junction unmatched. In germline, CDR1 is SGDLS, CDR2 YYNGEE. The CDR3 sequence is 16 residues long.

The chain has TRBV11-3 and TRBJ2-7; no clear D. This CDR3 contains 12 residues. V lost 3 bases and J lost 6, with 9 bases in between. Germline values: CDR1 SGHNT, CDR2 YENEEA. This CDR3 reads CASSFDGAEQYF. CDR3 DNA: TGTGCCAGCAGCTTCGACGGAGCCGAGCAGTACTTC.

This clone rates as medium-sized. The V gene is TRBV6-5, the J gene TRBJ1-2, with a possible D match to TRBD1 (5 bases). V lost 7 bases and J 1 base, leaving 13 bases between the germline ends. The CDR3 runs to 14 residues. Per the germline V gene, CDR1 is MNHEY and CDR2 is SVGAGI. The CDR3 DNA reads TGTGCCAGCACCAACGGGGGGAGTAACTATGGCTACACCTTC. Translated: CASTNGGSNYGYTF.

The chain uses TRBV11-2 and TRBJ2-7; TRBD2 matches at 11 bases. Trimming cost V 0 bases and J 9 bases; bases outside gene matches: 19. Looked up from germline, CDR1 is SGHAT and CDR2 is FQNNGV. The CDR3 has 19 residues. CDR3 in amino acids: CASSLDRGLAGGQASSQYF. The CDR3 coding sequence is TGTGCCAGCAGCTTAGATCGGGGCTTAGCGGGGGGGCAAGCCTCGTCGCAGTACTTC.

This chain joins TRBV5-6 and TRBJ1-2; D is possibly TRBD1 (5 bases). Germline assignment: CDR1 SGHDT and CDR2 YYEEEE. The V gene lost 4 bases and the J gene lost 2 bases, with 9 bases spanning the gap. The CDR3 sequence is 13 residues long. The CDR3 region is CASSLRGNYGYTF. CDR3 bases: TGTGCCAGCAGCCTGAGGGGAAACTATGGCTACACCTTC.

This chain connects TRBV28 to TRBJ2-7; a possible D gene is TRBD1 (6 bases). The germline CDR1 and CDR2 sequences are MDHEN and SYDVKM. The CDR3 extends over 15 amino acids. V dropped 9 bases and J dropped 3 bases, with 21 bases sitting between them. Here the CDR3 DNA reads TGTGCCAGTAAAACAGGGACCCACGGTTACTACGAGCAGTACTTC. Translation: CASKTGTHGYYEQYF.

The chain combines TRBV25-1 with TRBJ2-5; no clear D gene. V dropped 7 bases and J dropped 3 bases, with 12 bases sitting between them. The germline CDR1 and CDR2 sequences are MGHDK and SYGVNS. CDR3 length: 13 residues. CDR3 sequence: CASIGQAEETQYF. CDR3 in DNA: TGTGCCAGCATAGGTCAGGCTGAAGAGACCCAGTACTTC. The complete variable domain, with remaining parts taken from reference TRBV25-1 and TRBJ2-5, reads EADIYQTPRYLVIGTGKKITLECSQTMGHDKMYWYQQDPGMELHLIHYSYGVNSTEKGDLSSESTVSRIRTEHFPLTLESARPSHTSQYLCASIGQAEETQYFGPGTRLLVL.

The V gene is TRBV9, the J gene TRBJ2-2; D might be TRBD1 (5 bases). This CDR3 has 14 amino acids. The germline gives CDR1 SGDLS, CDR2 YYNGEE. The ends were cut back, 0 bases at V and 5 bases at J, with 8 bases in the middle. This CDR3 is CASSVDQGTGELFF. The CDR3, as DNA: TGTGCCAGCAGCGTAGATCAGGGTACCGGGGAGCTGTTTTTT. The full variable domain, its missing parts supplied by reference TRBV9 and TRBJ2-2, is DSGVTQTPKHLITATGQRVTLRCSPRSGDLSVYWYQQSLDQGLQFLIQYYNGEERAKGNILERFSAQQFPDLHSELNLSSLELGDSALYFCASSVDQGTGELFFGEGSRLTVL.